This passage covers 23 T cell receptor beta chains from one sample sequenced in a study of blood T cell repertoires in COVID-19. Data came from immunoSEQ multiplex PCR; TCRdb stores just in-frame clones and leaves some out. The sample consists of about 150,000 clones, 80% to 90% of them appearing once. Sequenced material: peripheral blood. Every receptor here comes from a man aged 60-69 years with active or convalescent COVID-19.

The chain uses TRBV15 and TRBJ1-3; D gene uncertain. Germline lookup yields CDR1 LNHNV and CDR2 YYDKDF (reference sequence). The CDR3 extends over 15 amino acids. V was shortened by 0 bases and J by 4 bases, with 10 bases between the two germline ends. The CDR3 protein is CATSRDLAGGNTIYF. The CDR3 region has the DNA TGTGCCACCAGCAGAGATTTGGCAGGAGGAAACACCATATATTTT.

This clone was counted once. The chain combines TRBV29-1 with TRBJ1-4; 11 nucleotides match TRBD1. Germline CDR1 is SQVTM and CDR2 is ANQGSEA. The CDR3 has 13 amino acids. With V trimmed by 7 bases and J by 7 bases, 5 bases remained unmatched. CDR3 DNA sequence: TGCAGCGCCCGGACAGGGGGCGGTGAAAAACTGTTTTTT. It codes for CSARTGGGEKLFF.

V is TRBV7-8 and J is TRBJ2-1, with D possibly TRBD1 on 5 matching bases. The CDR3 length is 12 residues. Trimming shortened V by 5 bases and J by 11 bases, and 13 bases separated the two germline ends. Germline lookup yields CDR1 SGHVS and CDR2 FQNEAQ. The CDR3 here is CASSPKGIQQFF. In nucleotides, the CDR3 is TGTGCCAGCAGCCCTAAGGGGATACAGCAGTTCTTC.

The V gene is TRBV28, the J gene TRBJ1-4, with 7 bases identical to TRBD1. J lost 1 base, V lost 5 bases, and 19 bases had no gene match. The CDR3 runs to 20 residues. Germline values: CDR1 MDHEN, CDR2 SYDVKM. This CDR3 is CASSTGFGTEGWGTNEKLFF. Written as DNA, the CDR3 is TGTGCCAGCAGTACCGGCTTTGGGACAGAGGGGTGGGGAACTAATGAAAAACTGTTTTTT.

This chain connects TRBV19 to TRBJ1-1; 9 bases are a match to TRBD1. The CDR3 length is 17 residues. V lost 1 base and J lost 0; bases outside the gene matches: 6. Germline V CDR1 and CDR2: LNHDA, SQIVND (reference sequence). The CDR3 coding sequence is TGTGCCAGTAGTATAGTAGGGGGACAGGGACTGAACACTGAAGCTTTCTTT. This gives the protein CASSIVGGQGLNTEAFF.

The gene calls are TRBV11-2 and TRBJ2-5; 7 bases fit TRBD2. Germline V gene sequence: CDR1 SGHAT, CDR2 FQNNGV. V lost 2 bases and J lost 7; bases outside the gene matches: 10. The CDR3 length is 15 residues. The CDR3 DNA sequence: TGTGCCAGCAGCTTAAAGCGGGGAGGCGTGGCGACCCAGTACTTC. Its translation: CASSLKRGGVATQYF. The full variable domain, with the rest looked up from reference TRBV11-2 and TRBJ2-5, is EAGVAQSPRYKIIEKRQSVAFWCNPISGHATLYWYQQILGQGPKLLIQFQNNGVVDDSQLPKDRFSAERLKGVDSTLKIQPAKLEDSAVYLCASSLKRGGVATQYFGPGTRLLVL.

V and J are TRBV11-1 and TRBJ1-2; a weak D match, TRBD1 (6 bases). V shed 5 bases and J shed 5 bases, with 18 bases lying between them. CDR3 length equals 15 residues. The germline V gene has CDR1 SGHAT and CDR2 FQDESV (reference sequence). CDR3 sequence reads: CASSGSAGVSYGYTF. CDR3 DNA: TGTGCCAGCAGCGGAAGTGCAGGGGTATCGTATGGCTACACCTTC. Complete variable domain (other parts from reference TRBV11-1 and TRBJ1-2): EAEVAQSPRYKITEKSQAVAFWCDPISGHATLYWYRQILGQGPELLVQFQDESVVDDSQLPKDRFSAERLKGVDSTLKIQPAELGDSAMYLCASSGSAGVSYGYTFGSGTRLTVV.

The CDR3 sequence is CATRDTFGDTQYF. In nucleotides, the CDR3 is TGTGCCACCCGGGACACCTTTGGAGATACGCAGTATTTT. V is TRBV15 and J is TRBJ2-3, with TRBD1 as a possible D gene (6 bases). CDR3 size: 13 residues. The germline V gene has CDR1 LNHNV and CDR2 YYDKDF (reference sequence). V lost 8 bases, J lost 5 bases, and 14 bases lay in between.

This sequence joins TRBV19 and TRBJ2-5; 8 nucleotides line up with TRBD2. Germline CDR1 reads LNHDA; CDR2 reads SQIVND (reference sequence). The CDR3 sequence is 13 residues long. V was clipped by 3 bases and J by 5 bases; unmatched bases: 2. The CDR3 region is CASSISGTETQYF. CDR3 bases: TGTGCCAGTAGTATTAGCGGGACTGAGACCCAGTACTTC.

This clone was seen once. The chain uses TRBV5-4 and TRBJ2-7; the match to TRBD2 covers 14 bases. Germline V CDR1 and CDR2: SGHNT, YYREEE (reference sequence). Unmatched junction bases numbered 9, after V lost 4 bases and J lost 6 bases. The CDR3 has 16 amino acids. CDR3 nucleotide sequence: TGTGCCAGCAGCACGGGACTAGCGGGAGTACCGGTCGAGCAGTACTTC. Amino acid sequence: CASSTGLAGVPVEQYF.

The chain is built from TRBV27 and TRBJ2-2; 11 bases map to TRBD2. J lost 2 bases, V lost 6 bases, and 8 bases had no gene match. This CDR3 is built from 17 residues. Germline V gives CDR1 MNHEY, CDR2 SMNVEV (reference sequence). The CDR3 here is CASSFSGRARNTGELFF. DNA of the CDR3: TGTGCCAGCAGCTTTAGCGGGAGGGCCCGTAACACCGGGGAGCTGTTTTTT.

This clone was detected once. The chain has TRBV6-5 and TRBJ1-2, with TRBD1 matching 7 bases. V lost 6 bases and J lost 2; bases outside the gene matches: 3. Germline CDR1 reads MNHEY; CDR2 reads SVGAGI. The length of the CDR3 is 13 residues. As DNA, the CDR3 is TGTGCCAGCAGGTCGGGACAGAACTATGGCTACACCTTC. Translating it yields CASRSGQNYGYTF.

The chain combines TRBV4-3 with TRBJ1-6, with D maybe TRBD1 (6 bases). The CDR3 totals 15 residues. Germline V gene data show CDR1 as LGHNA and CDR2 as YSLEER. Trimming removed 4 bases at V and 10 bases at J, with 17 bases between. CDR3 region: CASSPVWQGNSPLHF. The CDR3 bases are TGCGCCAGCAGCCCGGTGTGGCAGGGGAACTCACCCCTCCACTTT.

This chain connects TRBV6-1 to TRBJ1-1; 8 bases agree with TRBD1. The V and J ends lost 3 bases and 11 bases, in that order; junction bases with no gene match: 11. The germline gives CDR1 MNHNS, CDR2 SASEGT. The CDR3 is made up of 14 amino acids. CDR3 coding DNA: TGTGCCAGCAGTGATAGTGGCAGGGGGCTTTTGGCTTTCTTT. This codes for CASSDSGRGLLAFF.

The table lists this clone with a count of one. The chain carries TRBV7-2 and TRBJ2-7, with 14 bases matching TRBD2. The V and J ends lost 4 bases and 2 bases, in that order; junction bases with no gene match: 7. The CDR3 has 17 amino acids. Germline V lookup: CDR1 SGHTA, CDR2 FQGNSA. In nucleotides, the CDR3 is TGTGCCAGCAGCTCGAGGACTAGCGGGAGGACCCCCTACGAGCAGTACTTC. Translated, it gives CASSSRTSGRTPYEQYF.

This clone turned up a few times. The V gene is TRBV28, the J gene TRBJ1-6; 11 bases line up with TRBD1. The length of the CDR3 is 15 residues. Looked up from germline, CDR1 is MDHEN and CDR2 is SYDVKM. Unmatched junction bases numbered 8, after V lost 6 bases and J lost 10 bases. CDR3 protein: CASSPGQGARSPLHF. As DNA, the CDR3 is TGTGCCAGCAGCCCTGGACAGGGGGCCCGATCACCCCTCCACTTT.

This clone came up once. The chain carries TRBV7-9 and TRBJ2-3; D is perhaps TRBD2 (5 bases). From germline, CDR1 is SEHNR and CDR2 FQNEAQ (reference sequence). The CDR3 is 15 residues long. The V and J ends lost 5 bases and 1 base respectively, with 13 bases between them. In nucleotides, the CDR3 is TGTGCCAGCAGCATTGGACTCTTGGGCACAGATACGCAGTATTTT. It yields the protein CASSIGLLGTDTQYF.

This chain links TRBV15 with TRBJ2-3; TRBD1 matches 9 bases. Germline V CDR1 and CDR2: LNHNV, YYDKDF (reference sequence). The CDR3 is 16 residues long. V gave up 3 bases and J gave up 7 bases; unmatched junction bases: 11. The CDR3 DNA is TGTGCCACCAGCAGGAAAGGAGGGACAGGGATGAATACGCAGTATTTT. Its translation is CATSRKGGTGMNTQYF.

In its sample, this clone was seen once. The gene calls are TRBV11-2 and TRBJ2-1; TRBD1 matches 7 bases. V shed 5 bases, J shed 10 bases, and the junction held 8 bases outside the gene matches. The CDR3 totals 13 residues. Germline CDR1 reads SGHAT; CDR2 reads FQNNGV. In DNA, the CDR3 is TGTGCCAGCAGCCCATCCCCAGGGGGAGAGCAGTTCTTC. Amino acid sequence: CASSPSPGGEQFF.

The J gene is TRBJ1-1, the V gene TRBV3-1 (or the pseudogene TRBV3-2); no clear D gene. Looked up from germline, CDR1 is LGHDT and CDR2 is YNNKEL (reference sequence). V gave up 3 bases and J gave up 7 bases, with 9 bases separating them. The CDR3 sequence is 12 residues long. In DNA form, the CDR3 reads TGTGCCAGCAGCCACAGCGGACTTGAAGCTTTCTTT. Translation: CASSHSGLEAFF.

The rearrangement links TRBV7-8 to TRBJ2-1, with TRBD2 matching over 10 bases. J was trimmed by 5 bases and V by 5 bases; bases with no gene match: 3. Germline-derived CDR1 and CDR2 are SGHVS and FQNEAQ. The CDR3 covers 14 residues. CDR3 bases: TGTGCCAGCAGCCGAGGACTAGCGGACAATGAGCAGTTCTTC. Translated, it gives CASSRGLADNEQFF.

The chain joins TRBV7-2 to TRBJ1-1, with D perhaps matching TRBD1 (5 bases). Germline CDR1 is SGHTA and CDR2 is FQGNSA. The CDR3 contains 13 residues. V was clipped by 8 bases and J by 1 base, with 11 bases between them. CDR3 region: CASGMGGNTEAFF. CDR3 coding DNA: TGTGCCAGCGGAATGGGGGGGAACACTGAAGCTTTCTTT.

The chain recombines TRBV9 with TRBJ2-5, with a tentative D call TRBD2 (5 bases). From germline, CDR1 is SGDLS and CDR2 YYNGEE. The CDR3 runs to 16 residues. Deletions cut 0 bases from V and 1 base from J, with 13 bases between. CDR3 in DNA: TGTGCCAGCAGCGTAGCGAGCGGTACGGGCCAAGAGACCCAGTACTTC. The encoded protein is CASSVASGTGQETQYF. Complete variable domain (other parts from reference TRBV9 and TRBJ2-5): DSGVTQTPKHLITATGQRVTLRCSPRSGDLSVYWYQQSLDQGLQFLIQYYNGEERAKGNILERFSAQQFPDLHSELNLSSLELGDSALYFCASSVASGTGQETQYFGPGTRLLVL.